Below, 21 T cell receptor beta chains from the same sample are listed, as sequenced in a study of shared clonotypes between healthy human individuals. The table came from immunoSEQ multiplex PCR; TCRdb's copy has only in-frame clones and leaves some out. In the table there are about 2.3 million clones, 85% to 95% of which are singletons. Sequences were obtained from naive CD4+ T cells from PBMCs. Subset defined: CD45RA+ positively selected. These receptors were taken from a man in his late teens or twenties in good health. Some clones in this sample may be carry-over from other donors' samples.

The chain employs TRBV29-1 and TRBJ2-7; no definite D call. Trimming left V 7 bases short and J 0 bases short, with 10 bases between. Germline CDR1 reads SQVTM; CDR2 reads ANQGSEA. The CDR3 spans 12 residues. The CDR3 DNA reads TGCAGCGGACGGACGGACTCCTACGAGCAGTACTTC. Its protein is CSGRTDSYEQYF.

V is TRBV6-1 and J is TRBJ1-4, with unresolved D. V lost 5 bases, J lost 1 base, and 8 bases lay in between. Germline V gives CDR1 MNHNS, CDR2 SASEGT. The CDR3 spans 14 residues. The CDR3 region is CASSLDITNEKLFF. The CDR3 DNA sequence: TGTGCCAGCAGTCTCGACATAACTAATGAAAAACTGTTTTTT.

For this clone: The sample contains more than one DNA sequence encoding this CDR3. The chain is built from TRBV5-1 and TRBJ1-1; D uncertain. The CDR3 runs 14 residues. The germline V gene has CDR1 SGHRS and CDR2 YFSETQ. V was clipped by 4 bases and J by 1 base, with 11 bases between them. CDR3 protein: CASSGRDANTEAFF. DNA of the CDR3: TGCGCCAGCAGCGGTCGGGATGCGAACACTGAAGCTTTCTTT.

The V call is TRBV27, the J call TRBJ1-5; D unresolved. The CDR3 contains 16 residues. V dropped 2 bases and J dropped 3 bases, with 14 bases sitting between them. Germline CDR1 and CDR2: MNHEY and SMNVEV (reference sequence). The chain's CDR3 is CASSLSPRASNQPQHF. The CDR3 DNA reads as TGTGCCAGCAGTTTAAGTCCTCGGGCCTCCAATCAGCCCCAGCATTTT.

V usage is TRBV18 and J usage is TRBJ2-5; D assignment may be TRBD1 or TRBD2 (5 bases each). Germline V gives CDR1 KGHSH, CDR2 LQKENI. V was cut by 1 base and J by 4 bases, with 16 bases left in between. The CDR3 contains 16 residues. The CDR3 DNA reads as TGTGCCAGCTCACCACTTTTCGGGGCTAACCGAGAGACCCAGTACTTC. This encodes CASSPLFGANRETQYF. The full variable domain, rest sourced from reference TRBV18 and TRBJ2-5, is NAGVMQNPRHLVRRRGQEARLRCSPMKGHSHVYWYRQLPEEGLKFMVYLQKENIIDESGMPKERFSAEFPKEGPSILRIQQVVRGDSAAYFCASSPLFGANRETQYFGPGTRLLVL.

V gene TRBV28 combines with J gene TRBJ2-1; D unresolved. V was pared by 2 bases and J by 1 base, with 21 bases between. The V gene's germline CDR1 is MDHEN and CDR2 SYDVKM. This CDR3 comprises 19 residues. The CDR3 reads CASSLVGGGAKDSYNEQFF. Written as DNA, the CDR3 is TGTGCCAGCAGTTTAGTTGGCGGCGGAGCTAAGGATTCCTACAATGAGCAGTTCTTC. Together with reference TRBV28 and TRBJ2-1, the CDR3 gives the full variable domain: DVKVTQSSRYLVKRTGEKVFLECVQDMDHENMFWYRQDPGLGLRLIYFSYDVKMKEKGDIPEGYSVSREKKERFSLILESASTNQTSMYLCASSLVGGGAKDSYNEQFFGPGTRLTVL.

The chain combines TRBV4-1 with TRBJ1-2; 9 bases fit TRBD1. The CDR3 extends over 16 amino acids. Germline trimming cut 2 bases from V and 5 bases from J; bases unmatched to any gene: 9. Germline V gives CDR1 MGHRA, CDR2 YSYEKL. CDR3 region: CASSQSRWTGEYGYTF. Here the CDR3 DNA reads TGCGCCAGCAGCCAATCCAGGTGGACAGGGGAGTATGGCTACACCTTC.

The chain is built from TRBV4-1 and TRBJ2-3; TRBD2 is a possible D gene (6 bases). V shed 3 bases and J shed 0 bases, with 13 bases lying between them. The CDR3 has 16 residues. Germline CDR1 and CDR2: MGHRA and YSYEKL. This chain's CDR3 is CASSQRDFWSTDTQYF. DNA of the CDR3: TGCGCCAGCAGCCAGCGGGACTTCTGGAGCACAGATACGCAGTATTTT.

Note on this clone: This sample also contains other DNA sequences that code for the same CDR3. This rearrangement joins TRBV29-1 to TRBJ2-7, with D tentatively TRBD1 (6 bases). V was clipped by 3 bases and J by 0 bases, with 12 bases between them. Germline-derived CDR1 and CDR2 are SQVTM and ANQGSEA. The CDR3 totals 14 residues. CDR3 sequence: CSVEGQGSSYEQYF. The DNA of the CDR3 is TGCAGCGTTGAGGGTCAGGGGAGCTCCTACGAGCAGTACTTC.

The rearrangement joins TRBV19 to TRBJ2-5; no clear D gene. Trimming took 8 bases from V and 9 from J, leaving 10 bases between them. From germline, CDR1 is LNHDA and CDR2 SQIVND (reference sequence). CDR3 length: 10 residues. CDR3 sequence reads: CASLKVAQYF. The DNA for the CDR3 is TGTGCCAGTCTGAAAGTGGCCCAGTACTTC.

The CDR3 region is CASSDTGGGETQYF. The DNA of the CDR3 is TGTGCCAGCTCAGATACAGGGGGCGGAGAGACCCAGTACTTC. The chain has TRBV18 and TRBJ2-5, with 9 nucleotides matching TRBD1. From germline, CDR1 is KGHSH and CDR2 LQKENI. This CDR3 contains 14 residues. With 5 bases clipped from V and 4 bases from J, the junction kept 5 bases outside the gene matches.

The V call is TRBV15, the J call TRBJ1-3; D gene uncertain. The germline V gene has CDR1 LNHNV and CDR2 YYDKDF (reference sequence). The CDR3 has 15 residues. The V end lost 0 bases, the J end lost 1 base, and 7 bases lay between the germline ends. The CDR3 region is CATSRDLQSGNTIYF. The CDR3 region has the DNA TGTGCCACCAGCAGAGATCTACAGTCTGGAAACACCATATATTTT.

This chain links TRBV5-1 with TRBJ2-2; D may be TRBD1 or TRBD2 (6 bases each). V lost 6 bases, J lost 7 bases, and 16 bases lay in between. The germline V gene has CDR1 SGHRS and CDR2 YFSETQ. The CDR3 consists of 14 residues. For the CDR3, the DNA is TGCGCCAGCACTACCCCCGGGGGCTACGGGGAGCTGTTTTTT. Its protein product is CASTTPGGYGELFF.

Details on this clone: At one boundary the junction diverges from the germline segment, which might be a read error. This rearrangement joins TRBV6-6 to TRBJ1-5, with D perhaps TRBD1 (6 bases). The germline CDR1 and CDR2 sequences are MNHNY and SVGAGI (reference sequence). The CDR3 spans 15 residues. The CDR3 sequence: CAGSLQGGGNQPQHF. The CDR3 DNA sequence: TGTGCCGGCAGTTTACAGGGTGGGGGCAATCAGCCCCAGCATTTT.

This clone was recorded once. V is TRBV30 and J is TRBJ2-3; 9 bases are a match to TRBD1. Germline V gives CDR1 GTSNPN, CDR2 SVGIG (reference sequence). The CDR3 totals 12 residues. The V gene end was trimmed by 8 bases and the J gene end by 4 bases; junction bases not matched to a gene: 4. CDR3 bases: TGTGCCCGGGGACAGGGTGCAGATACGCAGTATTTT. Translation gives CARGQGADTQYF.

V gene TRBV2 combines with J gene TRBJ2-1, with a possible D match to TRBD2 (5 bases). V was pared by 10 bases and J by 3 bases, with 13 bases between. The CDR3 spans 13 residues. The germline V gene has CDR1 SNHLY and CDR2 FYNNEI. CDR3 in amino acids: CATQVGSYNEQFF. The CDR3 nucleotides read TGTGCCACCCAAGTAGGGAGCTACAATGAGCAGTTCTTC. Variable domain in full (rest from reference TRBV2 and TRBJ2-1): EPEVTQTPSHQVTQMGQEVILRCVPISNHLYFYWYRQILGQKVEFLVSFYNNEISEKSEIFDDQFSVERPDGSNFTLKIRSTKLEDSAMYFCATQVGSYNEQFFGPGTRLTVL.

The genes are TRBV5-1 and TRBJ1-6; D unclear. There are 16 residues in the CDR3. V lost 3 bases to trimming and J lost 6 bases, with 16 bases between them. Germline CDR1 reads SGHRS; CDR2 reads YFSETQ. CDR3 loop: CASSSLPGAINSPLHF. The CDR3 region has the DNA TGCGCCAGCAGCTCATTACCGGGAGCCATTAATTCACCCCTCCACTTT.

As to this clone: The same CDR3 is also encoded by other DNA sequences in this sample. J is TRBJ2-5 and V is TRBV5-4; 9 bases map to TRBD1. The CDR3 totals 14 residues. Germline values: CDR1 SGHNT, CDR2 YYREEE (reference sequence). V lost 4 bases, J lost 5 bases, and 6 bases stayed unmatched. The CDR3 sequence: CASSLTGGGETQYF. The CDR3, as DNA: TGTGCCAGCAGCCTTACAGGGGGCGGTGAGACCCAGTACTTC.

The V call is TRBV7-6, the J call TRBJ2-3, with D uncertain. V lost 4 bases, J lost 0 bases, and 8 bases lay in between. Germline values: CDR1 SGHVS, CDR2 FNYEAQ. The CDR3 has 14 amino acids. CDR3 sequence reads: CASSSSPSTDTQYF. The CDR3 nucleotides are TGTGCCAGCAGCTCCTCCCCGAGCACAGATACGCAGTATTTT. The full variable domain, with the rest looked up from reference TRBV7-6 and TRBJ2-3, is GAGVSQSPRYKVTKRGQDVALRCDPISGHVSLYWYRQALGQGPEFLTYFNYEAQQDKSGLPNDRFSAERPEGSISTLTIQRTEQRDSAMYRCASSSSPSTDTQYFGPGTRLTVL.

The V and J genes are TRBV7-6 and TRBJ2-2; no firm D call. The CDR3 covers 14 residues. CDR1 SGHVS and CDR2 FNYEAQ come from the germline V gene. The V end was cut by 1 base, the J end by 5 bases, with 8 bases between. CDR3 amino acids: CASSLEGGTGELFF. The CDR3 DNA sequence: TGTGCCAGCAGCTTAGAGGGCGGAACCGGGGAGCTGTTTTTT.

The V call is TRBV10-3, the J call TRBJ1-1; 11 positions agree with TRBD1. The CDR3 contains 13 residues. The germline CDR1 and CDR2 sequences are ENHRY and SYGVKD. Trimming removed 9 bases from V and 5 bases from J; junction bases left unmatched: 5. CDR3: CAIIGQGATEAFF. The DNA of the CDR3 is TGTGCCATTATAGGACAGGGGGCTACTGAAGCTTTCTTT.